Listed here is a single T cell receptor beta chain. The data were taken from a study of blood T cell repertoires in COVID-19. Study context: The origin of the acute and convalescent COVID-19 samples was the United States, Italy and Spain. T cells, B-cell-depleted T cells, or PBMCs supplied cDNA or gDNA.

Original processing methods: Amplification of reference gene primers was used by the study to estimate nucleated cell counts. Libraries were prepared by immunoSEQ multiplex PCR; TCRdb keeps only in-frame clonotypes and omits some of them. V and J calls and clone size follow that table, whereas D and trimming were derived from the DNA. The profile covers 15,000 to 20,000 clones, with roughly 88% appearing a single time and about 16% taken by the ten largest. The sequenced material came from peripheral blood. The clonotype was recovered from a human donor in a cohort sampled during active COVID-19.

The CDR3 nucleotides are TGTGCCAGCAGCTTAGGAGCGCCAGTCTACGAGCAGTACTTC. As protein: CASSLGAPVYEQYF. The V gene is TRBV7-9, the J gene TRBJ2-7; no clear D gene. In germline, CDR1 is SEHNR, CDR2 FQNEAQ (reference sequence). The CDR3 contains 14 residues. V dropped 1 base and J dropped 3 bases, with 10 bases sitting between them.